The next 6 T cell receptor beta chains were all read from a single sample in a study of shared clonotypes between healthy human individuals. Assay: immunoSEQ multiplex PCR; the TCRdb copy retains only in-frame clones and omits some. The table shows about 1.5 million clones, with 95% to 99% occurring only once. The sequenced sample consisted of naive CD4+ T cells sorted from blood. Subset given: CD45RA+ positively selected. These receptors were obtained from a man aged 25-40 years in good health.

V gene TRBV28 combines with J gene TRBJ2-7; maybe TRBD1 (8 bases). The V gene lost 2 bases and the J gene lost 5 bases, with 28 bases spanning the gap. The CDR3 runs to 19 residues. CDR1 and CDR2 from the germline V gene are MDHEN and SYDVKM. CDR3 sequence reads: CASSLLRTGIPREAHEQYF. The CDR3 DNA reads TGTGCCAGCAGTTTACTCCGGACAGGGATACCCCGGGAGGCCCACGAGCAGTACTTC.

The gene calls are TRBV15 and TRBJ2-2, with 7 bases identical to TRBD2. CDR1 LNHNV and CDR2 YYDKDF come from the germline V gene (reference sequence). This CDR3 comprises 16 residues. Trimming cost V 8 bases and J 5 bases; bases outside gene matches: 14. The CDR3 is CATQRGTTQVTGELFF. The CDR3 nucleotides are TGTGCCACCCAACGGGGGACTACCCAAGTAACCGGGGAGCTGTTTTTT. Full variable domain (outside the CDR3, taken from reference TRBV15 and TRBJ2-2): DAMVIQNPRYQVTQFGKPVTLSCSQTLNHNVMYWYQQKSSQAPKLLFHYYDKDFNNEADTPDNFQSRRPNTSFCFLDIRSPGLGDTAMYLCATQRGTTQVTGELFFGEGSRLTVL.

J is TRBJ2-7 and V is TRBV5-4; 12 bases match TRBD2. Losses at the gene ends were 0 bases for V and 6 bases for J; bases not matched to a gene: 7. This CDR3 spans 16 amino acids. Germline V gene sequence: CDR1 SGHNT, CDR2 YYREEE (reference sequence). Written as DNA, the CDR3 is TGTGCCAGCAGCTTGGTGGTGACTAGCGGGAGTCTCGAGCAGTACTTC. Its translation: CASSLVVTSGSLEQYF.

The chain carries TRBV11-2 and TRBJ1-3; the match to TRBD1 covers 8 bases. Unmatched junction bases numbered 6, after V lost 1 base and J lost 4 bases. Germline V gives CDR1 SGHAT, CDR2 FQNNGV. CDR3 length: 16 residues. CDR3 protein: CASSLVIRGLGNTIYF. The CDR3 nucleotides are TGTGCCAGCAGCTTAGTCATCAGGGGGCTGGGAAACACCATATATTTT.

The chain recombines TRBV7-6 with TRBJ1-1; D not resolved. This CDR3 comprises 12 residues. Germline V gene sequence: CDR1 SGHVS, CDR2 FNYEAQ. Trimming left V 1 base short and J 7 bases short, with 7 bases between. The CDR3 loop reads CASSLDGYEAFF. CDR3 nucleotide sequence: TGTGCCAGCAGCTTAGATGGGTATGAAGCTTTCTTT.

The CDR3 protein is CASSVEGTQPQHF. CDR3 sequence (DNA): TGTGCCAGCAGTGTTGAGGGAACCCAGCCCCAGCATTTT. J is TRBJ1-5 and V is TRBV2; no clear D gene. The CDR3 is made up of 13 amino acids. Trimming removed 4 bases at V and 7 bases at J, with 11 bases between. Germline V gene sequence: CDR1 SNHLY, CDR2 FYNNEI.